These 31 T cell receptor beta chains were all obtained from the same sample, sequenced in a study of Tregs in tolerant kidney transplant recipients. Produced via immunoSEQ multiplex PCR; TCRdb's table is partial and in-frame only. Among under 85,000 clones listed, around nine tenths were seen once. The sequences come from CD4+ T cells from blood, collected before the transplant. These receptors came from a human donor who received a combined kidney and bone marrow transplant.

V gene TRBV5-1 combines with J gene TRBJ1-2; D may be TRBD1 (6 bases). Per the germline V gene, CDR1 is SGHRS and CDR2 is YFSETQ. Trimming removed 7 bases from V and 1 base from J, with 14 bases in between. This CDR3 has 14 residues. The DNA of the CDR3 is TGCGCCAGCGGAGAGGGGGGGCTTAACTATGGCTACACCTTC. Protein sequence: CASGEGGLNYGYTF.

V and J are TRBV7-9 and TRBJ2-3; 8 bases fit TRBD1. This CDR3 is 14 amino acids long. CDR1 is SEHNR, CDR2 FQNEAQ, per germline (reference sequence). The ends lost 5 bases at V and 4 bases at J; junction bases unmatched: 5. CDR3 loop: CASSGDRGPDTQYF. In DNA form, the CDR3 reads TGTGCCAGCAGCGGCGACAGGGGTCCAGATACGCAGTATTTT.

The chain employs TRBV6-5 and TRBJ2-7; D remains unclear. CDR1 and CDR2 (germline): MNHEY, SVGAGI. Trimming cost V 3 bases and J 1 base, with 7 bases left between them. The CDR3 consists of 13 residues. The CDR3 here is CASSYAGSYEQYF. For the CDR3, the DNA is TGTGCCAGCAGTTATGCAGGTTCCTACGAGCAGTACTTC.

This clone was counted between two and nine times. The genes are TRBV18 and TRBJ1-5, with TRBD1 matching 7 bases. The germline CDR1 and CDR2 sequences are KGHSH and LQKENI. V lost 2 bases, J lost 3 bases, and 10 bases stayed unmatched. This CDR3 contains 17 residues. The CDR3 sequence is CASSPFPWQGVNQPQHF. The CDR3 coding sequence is TGTGCCAGCTCACCATTCCCATGGCAGGGGGTCAATCAGCCCCAGCATTTT. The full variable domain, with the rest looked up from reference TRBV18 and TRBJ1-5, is NAGVMQNPRHLVRRRGQEARLRCSPMKGHSHVYWYRQLPEEGLKFMVYLQKENIIDESGMPKERFSAEFPKEGPSILRIQQVVRGDSAAYFCASSPFPWQGVNQPQHFGDGTRLSIL.

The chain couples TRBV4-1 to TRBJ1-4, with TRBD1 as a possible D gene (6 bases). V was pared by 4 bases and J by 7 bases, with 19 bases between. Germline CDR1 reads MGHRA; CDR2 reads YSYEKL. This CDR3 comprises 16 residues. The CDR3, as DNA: TGCGCCAGCAGCCCCCTAACAACCGGGACAACTGAAAAACTGTTTTTT. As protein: CASSPLTTGTTEKLFF.

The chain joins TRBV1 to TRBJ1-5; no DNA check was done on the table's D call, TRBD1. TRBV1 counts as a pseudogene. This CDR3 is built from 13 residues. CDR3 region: CTSSYRVDQPQHF. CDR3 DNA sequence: TGCACCAGCAGTTACAGGGTTGATCAGCCCCAGCATTTT.

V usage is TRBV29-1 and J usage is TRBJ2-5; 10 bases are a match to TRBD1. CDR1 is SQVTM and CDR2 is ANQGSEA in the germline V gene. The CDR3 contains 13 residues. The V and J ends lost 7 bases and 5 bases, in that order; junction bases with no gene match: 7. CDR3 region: CSGRQGARETQYF. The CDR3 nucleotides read TGCAGCGGCCGACAGGGGGCACGCGAGACCCAGTACTTC. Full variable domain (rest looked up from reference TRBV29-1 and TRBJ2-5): SAVISQKPSRDICQRGTSLTIQCQVDSQVTMMFWYRQQPGQSLTLIATANQGSEATYESGFVIDKFPISRPNLTFSTLTVSNMSPEDSSIYLCSGRQGARETQYFGPGTRLLVL.

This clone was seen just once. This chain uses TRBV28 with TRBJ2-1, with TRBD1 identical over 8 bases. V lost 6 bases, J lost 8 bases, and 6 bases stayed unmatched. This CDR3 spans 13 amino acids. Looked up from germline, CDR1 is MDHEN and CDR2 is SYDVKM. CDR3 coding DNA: TGTGCCAGCAGGGGGACAGGACGGGATGAGCAGTTCTTC. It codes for CASRGTGRDEQFF.

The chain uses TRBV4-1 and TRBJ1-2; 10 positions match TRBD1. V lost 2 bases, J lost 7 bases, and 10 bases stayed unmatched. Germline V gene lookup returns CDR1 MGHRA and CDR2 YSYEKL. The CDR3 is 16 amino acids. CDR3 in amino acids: CASSQPRQGANGGYTF. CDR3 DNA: TGCGCCAGCAGCCAACCCCGACAGGGGGCTAATGGTGGCTACACCTTC.

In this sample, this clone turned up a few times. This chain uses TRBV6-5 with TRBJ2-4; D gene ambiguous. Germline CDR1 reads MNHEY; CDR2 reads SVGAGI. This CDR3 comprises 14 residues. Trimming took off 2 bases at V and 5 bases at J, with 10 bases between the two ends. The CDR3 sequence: CASSYTGIENIQYF. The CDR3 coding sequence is TGTGCCAGCAGTTACACGGGTATCGAAAACATTCAGTACTTC.

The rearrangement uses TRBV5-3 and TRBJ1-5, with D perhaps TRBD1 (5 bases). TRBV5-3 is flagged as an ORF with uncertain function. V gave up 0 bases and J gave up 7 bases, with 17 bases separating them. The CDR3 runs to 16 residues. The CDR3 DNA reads TGTGCCAGAAGCTTGGCACGGGGCGGGGGAAAGCAGCCCCAGCATTTT. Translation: CARSLARGGGKQPQHF.

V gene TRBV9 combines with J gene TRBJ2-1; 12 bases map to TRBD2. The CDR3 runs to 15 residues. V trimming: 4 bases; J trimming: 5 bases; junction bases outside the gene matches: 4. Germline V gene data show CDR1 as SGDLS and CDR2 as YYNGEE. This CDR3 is CASSLRLAGDNEQFF. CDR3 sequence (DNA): TGTGCCAGCAGCCTTAGACTAGCGGGAGACAATGAGCAGTTCTTC.

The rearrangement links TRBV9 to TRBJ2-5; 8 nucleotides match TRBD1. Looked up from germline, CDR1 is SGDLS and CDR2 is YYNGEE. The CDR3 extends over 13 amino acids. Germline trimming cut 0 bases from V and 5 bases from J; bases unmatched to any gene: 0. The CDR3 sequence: CASSVGQGETQYF. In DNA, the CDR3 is TGTGCCAGCAGCGTAGGACAGGGGGAGACCCAGTACTTC. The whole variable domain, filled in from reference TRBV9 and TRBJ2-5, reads DSGVTQTPKHLITATGQRVTLRCSPRSGDLSVYWYQQSLDQGLQFLIQYYNGEERAKGNILERFSAQQFPDLHSELNLSSLELGDSALYFCASSVGQGETQYFGPGTRLLVL.

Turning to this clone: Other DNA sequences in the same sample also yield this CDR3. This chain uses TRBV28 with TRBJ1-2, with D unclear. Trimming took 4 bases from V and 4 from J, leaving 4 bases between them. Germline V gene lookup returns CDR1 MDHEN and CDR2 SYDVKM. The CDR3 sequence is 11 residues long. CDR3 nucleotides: TGTGCCAGCAGTTCCGGCTATGGCTACACCTTC. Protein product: CASSSGYGYTF.

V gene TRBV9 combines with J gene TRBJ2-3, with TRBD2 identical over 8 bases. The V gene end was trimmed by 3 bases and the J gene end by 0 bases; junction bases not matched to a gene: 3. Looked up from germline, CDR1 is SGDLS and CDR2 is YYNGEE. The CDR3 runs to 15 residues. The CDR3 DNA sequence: TGTGCCAGCAGCGGTAGCGGGGTTAGCACAGATACGCAGTATTTT. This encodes CASSGSGVSTDTQYF. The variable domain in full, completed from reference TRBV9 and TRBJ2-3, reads DSGVTQTPKHLITATGQRVTLRCSPRSGDLSVYWYQQSLDQGLQFLIQYYNGEERAKGNILERFSAQQFPDLHSELNLSSLELGDSALYFCASSGSGVSTDTQYFGPGTRLTVL.

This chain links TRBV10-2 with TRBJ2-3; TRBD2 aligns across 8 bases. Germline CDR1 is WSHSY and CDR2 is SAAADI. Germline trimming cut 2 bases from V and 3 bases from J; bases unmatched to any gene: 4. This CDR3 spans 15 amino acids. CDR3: CASSEPRLATDTQYF. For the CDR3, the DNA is TGCGCCAGCAGTGAGCCTAGACTAGCGACAGATACGCAGTATTTT.

This CDR3 is CASSGVPSGISYEQYF. Here the CDR3 DNA reads TGTGCCAGCAGTGGGGTGCCTAGCGGGATTTCCTACGAGCAGTACTTC. This chain connects TRBV5-8 to TRBJ2-7, with TRBD2 matching over 9 bases. J gave up 1 base and V 5 bases, and 10 bases lay outside the gene matches. Germline V gives CDR1 SGHTS, CDR2 YDEGEE. This CDR3 has 16 amino acids. Variable domain in full (rest from reference TRBV5-8 and TRBJ2-7): EAGVTQSPTHLIKTRGQQATLRCSPISGHTSVYWYQQALGLGLQFLLWYDEGEERNRGNFPPRFSGRQFPNYSSELNVNALELEDSALYLCASSGVPSGISYEQYFGPGTRLTVT.

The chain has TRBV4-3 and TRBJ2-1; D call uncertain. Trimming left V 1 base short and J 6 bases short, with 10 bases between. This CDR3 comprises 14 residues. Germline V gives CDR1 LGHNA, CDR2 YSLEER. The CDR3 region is CASSQVETVNEQFF. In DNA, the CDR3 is TGCGCCAGCAGCCAAGTAGAGACTGTCAATGAGCAGTTCTTC.

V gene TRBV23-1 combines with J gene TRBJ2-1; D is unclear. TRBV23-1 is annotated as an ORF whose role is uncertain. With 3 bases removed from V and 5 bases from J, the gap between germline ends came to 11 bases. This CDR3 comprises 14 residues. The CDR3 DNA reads TGCGCCAGCAGTCAGTGGGCCAAAGACAATGAGCAGTTCTTC. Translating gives CASSQWAKDNEQFF.

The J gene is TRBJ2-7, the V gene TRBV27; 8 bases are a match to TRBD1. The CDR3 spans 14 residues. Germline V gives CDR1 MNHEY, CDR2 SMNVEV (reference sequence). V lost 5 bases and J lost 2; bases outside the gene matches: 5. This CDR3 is CASSGGQDPYEQYF. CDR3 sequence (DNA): TGTGCCAGCAGTGGGGGACAGGACCCCTACGAGCAGTACTTC.

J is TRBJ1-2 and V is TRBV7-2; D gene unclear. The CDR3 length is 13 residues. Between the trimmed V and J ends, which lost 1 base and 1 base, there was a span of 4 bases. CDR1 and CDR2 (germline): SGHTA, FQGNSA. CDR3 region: CASSLDNNYGYTF. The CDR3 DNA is TGTGCCAGCAGCTTAGACAATAACTATGGCTACACCTTC.

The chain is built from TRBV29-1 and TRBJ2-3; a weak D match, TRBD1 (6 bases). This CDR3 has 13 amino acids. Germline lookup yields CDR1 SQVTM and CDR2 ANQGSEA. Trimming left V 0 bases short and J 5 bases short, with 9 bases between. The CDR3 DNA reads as TGCAGCGTTGAAGAGGGGGCCGGAGATACGCAGTATTTT. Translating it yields CSVEEGAGDTQYF.

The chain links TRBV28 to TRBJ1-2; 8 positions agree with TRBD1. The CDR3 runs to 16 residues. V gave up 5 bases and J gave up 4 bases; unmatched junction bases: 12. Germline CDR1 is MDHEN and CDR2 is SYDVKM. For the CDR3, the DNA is TGTGCCAGCAGTGGAACGCCAGGCGGACAGGGCTATGGCTACACCTTC. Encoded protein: CASSGTPGGQGYGYTF.

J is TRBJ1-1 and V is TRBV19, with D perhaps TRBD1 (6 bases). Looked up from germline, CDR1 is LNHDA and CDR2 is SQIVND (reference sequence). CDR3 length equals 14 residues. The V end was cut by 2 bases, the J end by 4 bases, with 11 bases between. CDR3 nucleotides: TGTGCCAGTAGTATACCTAGACAGGCCACTGAAGCTTTCTTT. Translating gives CASSIPRQATEAFF.

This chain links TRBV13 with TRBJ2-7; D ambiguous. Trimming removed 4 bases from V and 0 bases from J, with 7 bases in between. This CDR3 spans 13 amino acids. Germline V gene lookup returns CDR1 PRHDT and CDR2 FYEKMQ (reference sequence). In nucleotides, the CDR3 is TGTGCCAGCAGCTCAGCTAGCTCCTACGAGCAGTACTTC. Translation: CASSSASSYEQYF.

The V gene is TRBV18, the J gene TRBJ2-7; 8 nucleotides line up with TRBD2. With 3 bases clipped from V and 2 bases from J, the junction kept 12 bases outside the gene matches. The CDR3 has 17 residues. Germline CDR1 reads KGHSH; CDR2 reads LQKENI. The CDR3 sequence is CASSPNRLIAGTYEQYF. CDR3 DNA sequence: TGTGCCAGCTCACCCAACCGCCTGATAGCGGGAACCTACGAGCAGTACTTC.

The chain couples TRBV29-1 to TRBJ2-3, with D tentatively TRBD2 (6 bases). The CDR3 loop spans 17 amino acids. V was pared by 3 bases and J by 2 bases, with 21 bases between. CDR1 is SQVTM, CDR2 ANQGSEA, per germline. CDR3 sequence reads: CSVDGTLVAGNTDTQYF. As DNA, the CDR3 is TGCAGCGTTGACGGCACCCTGGTTGCGGGAAACACAGATACGCAGTATTTT.

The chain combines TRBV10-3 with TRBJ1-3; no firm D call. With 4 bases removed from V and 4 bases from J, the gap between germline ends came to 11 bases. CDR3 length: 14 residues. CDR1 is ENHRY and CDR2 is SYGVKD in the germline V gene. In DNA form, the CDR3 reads TGTGCCATCAGTGTTGCGGGAGCGGGAAACACCATATATTTT. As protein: CAISVAGAGNTIYF.

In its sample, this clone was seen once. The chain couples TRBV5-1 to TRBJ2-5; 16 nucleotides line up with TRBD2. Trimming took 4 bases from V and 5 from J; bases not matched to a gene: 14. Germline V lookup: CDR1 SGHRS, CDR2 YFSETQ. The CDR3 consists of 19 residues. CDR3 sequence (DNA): TGCGCCAGCAGCAATCTTTACTCGGGACTAGCGGGAGGGCAGGAGACCCAGTACTTC. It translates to CASSNLYSGLAGGQETQYF.

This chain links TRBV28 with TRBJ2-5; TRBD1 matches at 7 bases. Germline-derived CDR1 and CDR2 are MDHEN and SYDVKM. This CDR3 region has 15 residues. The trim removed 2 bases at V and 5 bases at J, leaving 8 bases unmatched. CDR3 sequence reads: CASSLGQETRETQYF. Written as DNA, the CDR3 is TGTGCCAGCAGTTTAGGACAGGAAACTCGGGAGACCCAGTACTTC.

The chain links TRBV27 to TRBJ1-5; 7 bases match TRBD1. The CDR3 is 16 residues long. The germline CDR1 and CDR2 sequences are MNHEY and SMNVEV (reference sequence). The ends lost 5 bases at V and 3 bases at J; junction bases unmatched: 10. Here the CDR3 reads CASSRGGTAPNQPQHF. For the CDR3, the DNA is TGTGCCAGCAGTAGGGGTGGGACAGCTCCCAATCAGCCCCAGCATTTT.